This is a list of T cell receptor beta chains from one sample in a study of T cells in Graves' hyperthyroidism and ophthalmopathy. MiXCR, applied by TCRdb to the multiplex PCR reads, yields one record per CDR3 protein. The table records around 290,000 distinct CDR3 sequences, about 18% of them present only once. The specimen was blood. The receptors originated from a woman aged 55-69 years with Graves' ophthalmopathy. Both conserved end residues are part of each CDR3. The D gene is left open where the match is weak. Only some rows state a clone size, as once, few, many or a class for expanded clones.

j_call | clone_size | v_call | d_call | cdr3_nt | cdr3_aa
TRBJ1-1 | many | TRBV20-1 | - | TGCAGTGCGCCGCCTGCGAGGAGGGGACCTAACACTGAAGCTTTCTTT | CSAPPARRGPNTEAFF
TRBJ1-6 | many | TRBV7-2 | - | TGTGCCAGCAGCTTAGACTCTGGGCGGGAGAATTCACCCCTCCACTTT | CASSLDSGRENSPLHF
TRBJ1-4 | many | TRBV12-3/TRBV12-4 | TRBD1 | TGTGCCAGCAGTTTATCAAGGGGGCAGGAAAAACTGTTTTTT | CASSLSRGQEKLFF
TRBJ2-1 | few | TRBV30 | - | TGTGCCTGGAGTGTAGACCCCAGGGACTTCAGCTCCTACAATGAGCAGTTCTTC | CAWSVDPRDFSSYNEQFF
TRBJ2-7 | many | TRBV7-2 | - | TGTGCCAGCAGCTTCGGGAGTCTCGGTCTCGAGCAGTACTTC | CASSFGSLGLEQYF
TRBJ2-1 | - | TRBV7-9 | - | TGTGCCAGCAGCCCCCTTTCGTCCTCGCAGTTCTTC | CASSPLSSSQFF
TRBJ1-2 | many | TRBV18 | - | TGTGCCAGCTCACCACCGCGTGGCTGGGGATCTAACTATGGCTACACCTTC | CASSPPRGWGSNYGYTF
TRBJ1-1 | - | TRBV6-2/TRBV6-3 | - | TGTGCCAGCAGTTACTCGAAGGGAACGGGAAACACTGAAGCTTTCTTT | CASSYSKGTGNTEAFF
TRBJ2-7 | many | TRBV7-2 | - | TGTGCCAGCAGCCTCGGGCGAGCCTACGAGCAGTACTTC | CASSLGRAYEQYF
TRBJ2-1 | - | TRBV5-4 | TRBD2 | TGTGCCAGCAGTAGTACTAGCGGGAGAGGAGATGAGCAGTTCTTC | CASSSTSGRGDEQFF
TRBJ2-2 | many | TRBV24-1 | - | TGTGCCACCAGTCGTGGGTCGGCGTCAGGGGAGCTGTTTTTT | CATSRGSASGELFF
TRBJ1-4 | - | TRBV7-9 | - | TGTGCCAGCAGCTTAGTAGACAAGGGGGAAAAACTGTTTTTT | CASSLVDKGEKLFF
TRBJ2-1 | - | TRBV12-3/TRBV12-4 | - | TGTGCCAGCAGTTTTCGACAGGTTCACAATGAGCAGTTCTTC | CASSFRQVHNEQFF
TRBJ1-5 | - | TRBV5-8 | - | TGTGCCAGCACACACAACGCCGGGGGCGCGGGTCAGCCCCAGCATTTT | CASTHNAGGAGQPQHF
TRBJ2-7 | many | TRBV3-1 | TRBD1 | TGTGCCAGCAGTGCCGTACAGGGGCAACGGTACGAGCAGTACTTC | CASSAVQGQRYEQYF